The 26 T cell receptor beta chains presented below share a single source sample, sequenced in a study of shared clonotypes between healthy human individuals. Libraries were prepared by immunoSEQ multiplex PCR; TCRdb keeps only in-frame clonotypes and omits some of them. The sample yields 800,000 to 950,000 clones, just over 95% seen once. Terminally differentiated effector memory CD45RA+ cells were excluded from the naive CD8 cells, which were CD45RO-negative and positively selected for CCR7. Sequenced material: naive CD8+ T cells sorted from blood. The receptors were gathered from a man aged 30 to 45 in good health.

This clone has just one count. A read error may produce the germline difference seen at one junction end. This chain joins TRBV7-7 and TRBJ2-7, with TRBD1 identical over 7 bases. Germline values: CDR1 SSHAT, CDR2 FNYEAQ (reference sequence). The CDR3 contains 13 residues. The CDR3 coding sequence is TGTGCTAGCAGCTTAACAGGGGCCTACGAGCAGTACTTC. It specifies CASSLTGAYEQYF.

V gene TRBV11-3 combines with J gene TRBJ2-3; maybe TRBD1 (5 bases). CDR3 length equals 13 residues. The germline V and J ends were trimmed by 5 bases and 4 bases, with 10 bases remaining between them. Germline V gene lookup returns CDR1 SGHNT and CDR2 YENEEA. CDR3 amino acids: CASSDQTADTQYF. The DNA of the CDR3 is TGTGCCAGCAGCGACCAGACAGCAGATACGCAGTATTTT.

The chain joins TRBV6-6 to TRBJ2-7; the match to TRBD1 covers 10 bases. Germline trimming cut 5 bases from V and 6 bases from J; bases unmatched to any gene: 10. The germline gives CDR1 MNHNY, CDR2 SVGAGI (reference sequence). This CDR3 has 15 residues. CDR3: CASSHGDRGLSEQYF. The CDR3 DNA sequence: TGTGCCAGCAGTCACGGGGACAGGGGATTGAGCGAGCAGTACTTC.

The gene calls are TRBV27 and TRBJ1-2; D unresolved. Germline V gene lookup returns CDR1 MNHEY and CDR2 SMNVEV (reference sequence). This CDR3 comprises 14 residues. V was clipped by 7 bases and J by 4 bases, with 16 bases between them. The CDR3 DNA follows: TGTGCCAGCACCCGCGTGGGGATGGGCTATGGCTACACCTTC. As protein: CASTRVGMGYGYTF.

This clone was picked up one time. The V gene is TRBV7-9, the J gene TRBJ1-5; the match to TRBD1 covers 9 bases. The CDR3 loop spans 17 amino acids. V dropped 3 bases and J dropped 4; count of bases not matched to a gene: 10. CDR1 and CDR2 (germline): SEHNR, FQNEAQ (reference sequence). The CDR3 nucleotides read TGTGCCAGCAGCTTGTTGAAAAGGACAGGGGTAAATCAGCCCCAGCATTTT. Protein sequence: CASSLLKRTGVNQPQHF.

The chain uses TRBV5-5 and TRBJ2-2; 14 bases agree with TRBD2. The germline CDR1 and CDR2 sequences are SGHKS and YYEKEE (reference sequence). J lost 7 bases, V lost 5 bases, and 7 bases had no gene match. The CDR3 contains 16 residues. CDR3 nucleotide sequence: TGTGCCAGCAGGAGACTAGCGGGAGGGCTGCTCGGGGAGCTGTTTTTT. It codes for CASRRLAGGLLGELFF.

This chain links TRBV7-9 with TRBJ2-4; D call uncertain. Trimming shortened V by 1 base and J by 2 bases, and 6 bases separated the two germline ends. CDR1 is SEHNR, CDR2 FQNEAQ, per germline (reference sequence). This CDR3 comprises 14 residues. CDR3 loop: CASSLDRTKNIQYF. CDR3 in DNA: TGTGCCAGCAGCTTAGACAGAACCAAAAACATTCAGTACTTC.

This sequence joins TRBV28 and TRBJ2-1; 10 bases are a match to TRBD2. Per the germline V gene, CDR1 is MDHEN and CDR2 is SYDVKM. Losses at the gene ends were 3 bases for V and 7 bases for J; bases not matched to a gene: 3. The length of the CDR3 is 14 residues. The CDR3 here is CASSLSLAGNEQFF. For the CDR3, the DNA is TGTGCCAGCAGTTTGTCACTAGCGGGAAATGAGCAGTTCTTC. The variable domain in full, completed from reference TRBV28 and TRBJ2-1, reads DVKVTQSSRYLVKRTGEKVFLECVQDMDHENMFWYRQDPGLGLRLIYFSYDVKMKEKGDIPEGYSVSREKKERFSLILESASTNQTSMYLCASSLSLAGNEQFFGPGTRLTVL.

The CDR3 reads CASSSPRSRGVNEQYF. CDR3 DNA sequence: TGTGCCAGCAGTTCCCCACGGAGCCGGGGAGTAAACGAGCAGTACTTC. The rearrangement links TRBV28 to TRBJ2-7, with D possibly TRBD2 on 5 matching bases. This CDR3 has 16 residues. From germline, CDR1 is MDHEN and CDR2 SYDVKM. Trimming took off 4 bases at V and 5 bases at J, with 21 bases between the two ends.

The CDR3 spells CAIRIRTGQSQETQYF. CDR3 nucleotides: TGTGCCATCAGGATAAGGACAGGACAGTCCCAAGAGACCCAGTACTTC. The chain is built from TRBV10-3 and TRBJ2-5; 7 bases agree with TRBD1. In germline, CDR1 is ENHRY, CDR2 SYGVKD. Trimming removed 6 bases from V and 1 base from J; junction bases left unmatched: 11. CDR3 length equals 16 residues.

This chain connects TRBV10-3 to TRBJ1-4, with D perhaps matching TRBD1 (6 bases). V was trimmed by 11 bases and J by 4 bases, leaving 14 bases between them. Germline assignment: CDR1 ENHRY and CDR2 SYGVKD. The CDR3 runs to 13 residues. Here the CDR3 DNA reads TGTGCCGTTGGCCCGGGACATAATGAAAAACTGTTTTTT. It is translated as CAVGPGHNEKLFF.

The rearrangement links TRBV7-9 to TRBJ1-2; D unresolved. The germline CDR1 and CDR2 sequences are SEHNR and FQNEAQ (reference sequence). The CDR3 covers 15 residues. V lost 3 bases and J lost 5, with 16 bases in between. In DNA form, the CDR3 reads TGTGCCAGCAGCTTCCCATCGTCCCCGGTTTATGGCTACACCTTC. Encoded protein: CASSFPSSPVYGYTF.

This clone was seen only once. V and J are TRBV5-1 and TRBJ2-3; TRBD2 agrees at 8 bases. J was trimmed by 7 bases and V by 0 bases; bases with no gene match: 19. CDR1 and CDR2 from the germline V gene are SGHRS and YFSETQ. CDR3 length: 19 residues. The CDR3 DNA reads TGCGCCAGCAGCTTGGCCCCCTCCCTAAGTAGCGGGACCCCATATACGCAGTATTTT. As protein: CASSLAPSLSSGTPYTQYF.

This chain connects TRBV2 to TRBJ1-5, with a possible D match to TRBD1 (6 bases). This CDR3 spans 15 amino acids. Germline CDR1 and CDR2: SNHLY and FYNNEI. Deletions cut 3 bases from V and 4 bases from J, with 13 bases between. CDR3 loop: CASSDGQTTNQPQHF. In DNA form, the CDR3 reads TGTGCCAGCAGTGATGGACAGACAACTAATCAGCCCCAGCATTTT.

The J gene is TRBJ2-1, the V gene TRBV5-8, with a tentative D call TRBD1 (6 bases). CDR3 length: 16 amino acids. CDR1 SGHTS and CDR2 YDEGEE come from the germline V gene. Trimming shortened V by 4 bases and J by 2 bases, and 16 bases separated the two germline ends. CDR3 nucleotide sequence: TGTGCCAGCAGCAACTACAGGGTGCAAACCTACAATGAGCAGTTCTTC. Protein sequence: CASSNYRVQTYNEQFF.

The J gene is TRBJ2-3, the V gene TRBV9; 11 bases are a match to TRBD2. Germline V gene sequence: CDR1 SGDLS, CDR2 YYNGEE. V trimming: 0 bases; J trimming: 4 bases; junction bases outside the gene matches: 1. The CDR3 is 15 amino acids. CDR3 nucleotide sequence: TGTGCCAGCAGCGTAGAACTAGCGGGAGCAGATACGCAGTATTTT. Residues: CASSVELAGADTQYF.

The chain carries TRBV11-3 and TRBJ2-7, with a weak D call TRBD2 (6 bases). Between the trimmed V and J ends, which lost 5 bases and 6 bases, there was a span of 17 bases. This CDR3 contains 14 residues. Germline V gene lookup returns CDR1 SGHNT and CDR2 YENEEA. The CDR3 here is CASSPRGGVPEQYF. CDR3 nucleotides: TGTGCCAGCAGCCCCCGGGGCGGGGTTCCCGAGCAGTACTTC. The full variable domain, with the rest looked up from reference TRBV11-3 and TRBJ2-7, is EAGVVQSPRYKIIEKKQPVAFWCNPISGHNTLYWYLQNLGQGPELLIRYENEEAVDDSQLPKDRFSAERLKGVDSTLKIQPAELGDSAVYLCASSPRGGVPEQYFGPGTRLTVT.

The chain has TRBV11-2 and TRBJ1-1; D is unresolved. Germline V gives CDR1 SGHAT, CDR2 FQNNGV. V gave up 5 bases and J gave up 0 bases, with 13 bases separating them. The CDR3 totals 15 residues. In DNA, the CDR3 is TGTGCCAGCAGCCCCCGACGGACCTTGAACACTGAAGCTTTCTTT. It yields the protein CASSPRRTLNTEAFF.

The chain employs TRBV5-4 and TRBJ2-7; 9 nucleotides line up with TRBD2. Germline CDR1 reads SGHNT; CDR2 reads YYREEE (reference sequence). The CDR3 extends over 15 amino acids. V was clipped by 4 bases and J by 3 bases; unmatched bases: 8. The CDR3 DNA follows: TGTGCCAGCAGCCTAGTAGCGGGAGAGAGCTACGAGCAGTACTTC. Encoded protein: CASSLVAGESYEQYF. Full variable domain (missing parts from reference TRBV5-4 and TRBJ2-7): ETGVTQSPTHLIKTRGQQVTLRCSSQSGHNTVSWYQQALGQGPQFIFQYYREEENGRGNFPPRFSGLQFPNYSSELNVNALELDDSALYLCASSLVAGESYEQYFGPGTRLTVT.

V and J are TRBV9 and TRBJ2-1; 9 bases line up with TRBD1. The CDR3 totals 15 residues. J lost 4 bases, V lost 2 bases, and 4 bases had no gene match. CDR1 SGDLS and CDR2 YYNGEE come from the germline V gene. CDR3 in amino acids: CASSVTGTGYNEQFF. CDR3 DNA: TGTGCCAGCAGCGTCACCGGGACAGGGTACAATGAGCAGTTCTTC. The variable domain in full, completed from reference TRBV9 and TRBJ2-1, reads DSGVTQTPKHLITATGQRVTLRCSPRSGDLSVYWYQQSLDQGLQFLIQYYNGEERAKGNILERFSAQQFPDLHSELNLSSLELGDSALYFCASSVTGTGYNEQFFGPGTRLTVL.

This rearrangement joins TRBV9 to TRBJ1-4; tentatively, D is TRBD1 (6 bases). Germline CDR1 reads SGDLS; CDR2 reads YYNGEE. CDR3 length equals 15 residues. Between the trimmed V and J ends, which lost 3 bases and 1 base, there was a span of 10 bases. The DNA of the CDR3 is TGTGCCAGCAGCGAAGGACAGCGAACTAATGAAAAACTGTTTTTT. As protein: CASSEGQRTNEKLFF.

CDR3 in DNA: TGTGCCAGCAGCGCCTCCCGAGAACTGTTTTTT. The encoded protein is CASSASRELFF. J is TRBJ1-4 and V is TRBV7-9; D gene uncertain. V was shortened by 5 bases and J by 12 bases, with 10 bases between the two germline ends. The CDR3 totals 11 residues. Germline lookup yields CDR1 SEHNR and CDR2 FQNEAQ (reference sequence).

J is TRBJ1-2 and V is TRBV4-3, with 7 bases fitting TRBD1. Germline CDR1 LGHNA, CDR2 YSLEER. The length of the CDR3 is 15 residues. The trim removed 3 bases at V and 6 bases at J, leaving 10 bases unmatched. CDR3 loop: CASSQLGQPRDGYTF. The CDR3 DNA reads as TGCGCCAGCAGCCAGTTGGGACAGCCTCGTGATGGCTACACCTTC.

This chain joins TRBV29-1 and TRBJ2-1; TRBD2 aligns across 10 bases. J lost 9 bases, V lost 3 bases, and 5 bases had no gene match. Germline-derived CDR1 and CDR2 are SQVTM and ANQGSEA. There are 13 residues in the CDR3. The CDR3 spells CSVDLAGDREQFF. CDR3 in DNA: TGCAGCGTTGATCTAGCGGGGGACCGTGAGCAGTTCTTC.

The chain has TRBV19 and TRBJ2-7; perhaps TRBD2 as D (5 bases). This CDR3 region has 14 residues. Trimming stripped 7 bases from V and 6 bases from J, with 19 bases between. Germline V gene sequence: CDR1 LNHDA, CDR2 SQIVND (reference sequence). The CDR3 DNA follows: TGTGCCAGTACGTGGACTGTTTATGATGGCGAGCAGTACTTC. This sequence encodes CASTWTVYDGEQYF.

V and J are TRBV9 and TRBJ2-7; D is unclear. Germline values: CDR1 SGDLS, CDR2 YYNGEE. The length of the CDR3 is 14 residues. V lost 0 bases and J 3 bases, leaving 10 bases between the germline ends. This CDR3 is CASSVVDTSYEQYF. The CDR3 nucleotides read TGTGCCAGCAGCGTAGTAGACACCAGCTACGAGCAGTACTTC. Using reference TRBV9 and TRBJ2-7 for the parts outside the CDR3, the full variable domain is DSGVTQTPKHLITATGQRVTLRCSPRSGDLSVYWYQQSLDQGLQFLIQYYNGEERAKGNILERFSAQQFPDLHSELNLSSLELGDSALYFCASSVVDTSYEQYFGPGTRLTVT.